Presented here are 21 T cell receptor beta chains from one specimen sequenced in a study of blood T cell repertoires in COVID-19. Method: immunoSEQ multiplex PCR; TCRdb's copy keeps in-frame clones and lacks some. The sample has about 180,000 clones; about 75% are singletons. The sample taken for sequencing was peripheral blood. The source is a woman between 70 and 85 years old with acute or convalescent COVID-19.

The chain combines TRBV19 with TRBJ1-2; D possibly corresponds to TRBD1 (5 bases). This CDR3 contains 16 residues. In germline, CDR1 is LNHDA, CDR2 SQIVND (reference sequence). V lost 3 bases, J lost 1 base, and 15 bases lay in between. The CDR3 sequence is CASSIPGTDSNYGYTF. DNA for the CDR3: TGTGCCAGTAGTATCCCCGGAACCGACAGTAACTATGGCTACACCTTC.

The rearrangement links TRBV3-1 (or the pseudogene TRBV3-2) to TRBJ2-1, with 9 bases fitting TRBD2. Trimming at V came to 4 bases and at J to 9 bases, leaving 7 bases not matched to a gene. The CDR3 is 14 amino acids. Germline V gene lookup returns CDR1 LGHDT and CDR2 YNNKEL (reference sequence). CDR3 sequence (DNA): TGTGCCAGCAGCCTTAGCGGGAGTCTTGGTGAGCAGTTCTTC. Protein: CASSLSGSLGEQFF.

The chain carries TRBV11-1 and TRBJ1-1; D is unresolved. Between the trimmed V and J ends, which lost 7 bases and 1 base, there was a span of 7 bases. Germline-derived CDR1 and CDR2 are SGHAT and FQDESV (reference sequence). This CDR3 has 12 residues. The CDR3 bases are TGTGCCAGCACCCTAGGGAACACTGAAGCTTTCTTT. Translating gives CASTLGNTEAFF.

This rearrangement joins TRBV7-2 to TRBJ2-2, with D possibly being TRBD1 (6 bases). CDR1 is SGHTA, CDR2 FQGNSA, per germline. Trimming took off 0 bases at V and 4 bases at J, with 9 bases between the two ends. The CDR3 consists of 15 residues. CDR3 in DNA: TGTGCCAGCAGCTTAGCGGGGGCCGCCACCGGGGAGCTGTTTTTT. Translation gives CASSLAGAATGELFF.

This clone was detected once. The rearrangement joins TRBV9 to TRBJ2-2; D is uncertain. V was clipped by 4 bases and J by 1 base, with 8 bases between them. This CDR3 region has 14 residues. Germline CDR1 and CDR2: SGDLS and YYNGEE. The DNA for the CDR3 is TGTGCCAGCAGCCTGCGCGGGAACACCGGGGAGCTGTTTTTT. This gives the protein CASSLRGNTGELFF.

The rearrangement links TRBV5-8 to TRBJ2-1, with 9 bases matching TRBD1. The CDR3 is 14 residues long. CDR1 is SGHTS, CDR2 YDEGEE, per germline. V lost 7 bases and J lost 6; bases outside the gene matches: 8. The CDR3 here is CASGHRGPPNEQFF. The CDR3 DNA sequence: TGTGCCAGCGGGCACAGGGGGCCCCCCAATGAGCAGTTCTTC.

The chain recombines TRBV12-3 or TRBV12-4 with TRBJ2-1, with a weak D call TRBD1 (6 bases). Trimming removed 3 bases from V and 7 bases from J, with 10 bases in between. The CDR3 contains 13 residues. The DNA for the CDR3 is TGTGCCAGCAGTTTGGGGGCGGTTAATGAGCAGTTCTTC. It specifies CASSLGAVNEQFF.

The CDR3 here is CASSLSGQGAGEQFF. The CDR3, as DNA: TGTGCCAGCAGTTTATCAGGACAGGGGGCCGGTGAGCAGTTCTTC. The chain joins TRBV27 to TRBJ2-1, with TRBD1 identical over 11 bases. The germline V gene has CDR1 MNHEY and CDR2 SMNVEV (reference sequence). The V segment lost 0 bases and the J segment 9 bases; nucleotides outside the gene matches: 4. CDR3 length: 15 amino acids.

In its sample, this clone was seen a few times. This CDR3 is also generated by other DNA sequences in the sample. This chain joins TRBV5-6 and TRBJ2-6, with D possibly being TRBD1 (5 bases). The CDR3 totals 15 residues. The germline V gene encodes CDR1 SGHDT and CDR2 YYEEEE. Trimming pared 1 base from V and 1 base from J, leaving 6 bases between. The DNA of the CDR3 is TGTGCCAGCAGCTTGAGGGGTTCTGGGGCCAACGTCCTGACTTTC. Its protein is CASSLRGSGANVLTF.

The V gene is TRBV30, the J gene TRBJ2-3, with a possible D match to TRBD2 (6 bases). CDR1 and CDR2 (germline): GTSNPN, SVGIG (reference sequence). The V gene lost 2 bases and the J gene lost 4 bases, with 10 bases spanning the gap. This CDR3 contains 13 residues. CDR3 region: CAWSPGLSDTQYF. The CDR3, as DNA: TGTGCCTGGAGTCCGGGACTTTCAGATACGCAGTATTTT.

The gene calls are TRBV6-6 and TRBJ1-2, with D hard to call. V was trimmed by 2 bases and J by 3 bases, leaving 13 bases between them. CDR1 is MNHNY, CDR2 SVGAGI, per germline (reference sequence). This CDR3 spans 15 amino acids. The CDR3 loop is CASSYGTRMDYGYTF. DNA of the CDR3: TGTGCCAGCAGTTACGGTACGAGGATGGACTATGGCTACACCTTC.

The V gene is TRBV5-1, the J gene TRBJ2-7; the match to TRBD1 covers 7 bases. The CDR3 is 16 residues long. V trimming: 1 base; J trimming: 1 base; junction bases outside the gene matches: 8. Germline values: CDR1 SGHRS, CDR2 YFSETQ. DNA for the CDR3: TGCGCCAGCAGCTTGACTTCACGGGACAGTTCCTACGAGCAGTACTTC. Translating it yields CASSLTSRDSSYEQYF.

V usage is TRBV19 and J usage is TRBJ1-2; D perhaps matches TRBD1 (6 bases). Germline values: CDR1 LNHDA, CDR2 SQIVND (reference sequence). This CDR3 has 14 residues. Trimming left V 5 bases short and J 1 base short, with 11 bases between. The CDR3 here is CASSPDRNNYGYTF. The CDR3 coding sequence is TGTGCCAGTAGTCCTGACAGGAATAACTATGGCTACACCTTC.

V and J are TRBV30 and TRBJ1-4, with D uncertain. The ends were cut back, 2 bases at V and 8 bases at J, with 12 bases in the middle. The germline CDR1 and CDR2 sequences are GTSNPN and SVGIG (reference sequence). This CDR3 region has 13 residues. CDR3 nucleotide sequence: TGTGCCTGGAGTATCAGGTTTCGGGAAAAACTGTTTTTT. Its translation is CAWSIRFREKLFF. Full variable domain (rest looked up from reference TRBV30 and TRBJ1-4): SQTIHQWPATLVQPVGSPLSLECTVEGTSNPNLYWYRQAAGRGLQLLFYSVGIGQISSEVPQNLSASRPQDRQFILSSKKLLLSDSGFYLCAWSIRFREKLFFGSGTQLSVL.

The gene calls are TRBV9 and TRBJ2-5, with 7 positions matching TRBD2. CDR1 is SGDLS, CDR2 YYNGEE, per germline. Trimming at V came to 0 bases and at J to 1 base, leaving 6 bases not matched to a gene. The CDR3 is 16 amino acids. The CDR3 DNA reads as TGTGCCAGCAGCGTAGGTGGGGCGGGAGCCCAAGAGACCCAGTACTTC. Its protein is CASSVGGAGAQETQYF.

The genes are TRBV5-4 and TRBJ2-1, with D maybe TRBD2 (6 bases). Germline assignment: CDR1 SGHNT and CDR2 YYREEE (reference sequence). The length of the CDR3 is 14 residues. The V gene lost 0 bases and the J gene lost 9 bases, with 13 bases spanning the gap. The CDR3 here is CASSLETSFGEQFF. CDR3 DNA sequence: TGTGCCAGCAGCTTGGAGACTAGTTTCGGTGAGCAGTTCTTC.

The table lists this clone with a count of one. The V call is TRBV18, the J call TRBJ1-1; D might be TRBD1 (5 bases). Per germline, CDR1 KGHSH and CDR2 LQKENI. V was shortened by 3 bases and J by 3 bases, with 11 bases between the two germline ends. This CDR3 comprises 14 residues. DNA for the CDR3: TGTGCCAGCTCACCCAACGGGGGGTACACTGAAGCTTTCTTT. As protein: CASSPNGGYTEAFF. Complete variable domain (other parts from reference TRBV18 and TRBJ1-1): NAGVMQNPRHLVRRRGQEARLRCSPMKGHSHVYWYRQLPEEGLKFMVYLQKENIIDESGMPKERFSAEFPKEGPSILRIQQVVRGDSAAYFCASSPNGGYTEAFFGQGTRLTVV.

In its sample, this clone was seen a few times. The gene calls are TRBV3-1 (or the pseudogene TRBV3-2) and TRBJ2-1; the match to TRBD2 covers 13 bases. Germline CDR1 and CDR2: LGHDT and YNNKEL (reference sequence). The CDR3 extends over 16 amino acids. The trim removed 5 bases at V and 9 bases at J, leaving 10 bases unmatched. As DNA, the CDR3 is TGTGCCAGCAGCTTCCACGGGACTAGCGGGATAAGTGAGCAGTTCTTC. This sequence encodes CASSFHGTSGISEQFF.

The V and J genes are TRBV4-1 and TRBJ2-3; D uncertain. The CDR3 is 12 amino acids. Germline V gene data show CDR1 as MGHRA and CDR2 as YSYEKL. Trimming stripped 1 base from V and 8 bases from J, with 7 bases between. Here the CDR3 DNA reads TGCGCCAGCAGCCAAGTTTTCGGTACGCAGTATTTT. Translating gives CASSQVFGTQYF.

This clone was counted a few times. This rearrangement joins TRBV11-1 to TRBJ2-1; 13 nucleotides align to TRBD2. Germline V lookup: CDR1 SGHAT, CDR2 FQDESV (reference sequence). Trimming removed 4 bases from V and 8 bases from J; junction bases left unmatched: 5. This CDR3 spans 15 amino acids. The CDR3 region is CASSSGLAGVDEQFF. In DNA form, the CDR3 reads TGTGCCAGCAGCTCAGGACTAGCGGGAGTAGATGAGCAGTTCTTC.

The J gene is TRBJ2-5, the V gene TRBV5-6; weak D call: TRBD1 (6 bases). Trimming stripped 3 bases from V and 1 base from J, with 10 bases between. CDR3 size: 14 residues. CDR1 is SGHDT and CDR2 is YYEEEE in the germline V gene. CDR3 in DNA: TGTGCCAGCAGCTCAACAGGGATCCAAGAGACCCAGTACTTC. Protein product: CASSSTGIQETQYF. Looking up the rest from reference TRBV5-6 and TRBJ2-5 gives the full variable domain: DAGVTQSPTHLIKTRGQQVTLRCSPKSGHDTVSWYQQALGQGPQFIFQYYEEEERQRGNFPDRFSGHQFPNYSSELNVNALLLGDSALYLCASSSTGIQETQYFGPGTRLLVL.